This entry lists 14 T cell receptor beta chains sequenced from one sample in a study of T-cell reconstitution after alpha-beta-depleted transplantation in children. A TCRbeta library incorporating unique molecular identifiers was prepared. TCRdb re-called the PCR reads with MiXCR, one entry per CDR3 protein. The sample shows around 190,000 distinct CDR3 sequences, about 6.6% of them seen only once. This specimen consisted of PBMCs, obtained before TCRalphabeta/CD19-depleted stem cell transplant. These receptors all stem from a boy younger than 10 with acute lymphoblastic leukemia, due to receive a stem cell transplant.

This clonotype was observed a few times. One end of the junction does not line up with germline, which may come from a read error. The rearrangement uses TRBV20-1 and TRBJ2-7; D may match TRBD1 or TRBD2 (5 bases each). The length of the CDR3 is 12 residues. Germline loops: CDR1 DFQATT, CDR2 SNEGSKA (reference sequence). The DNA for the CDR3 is TGCAGTGAGGAGGCAGGGCCCTACGATCAGTACTTC. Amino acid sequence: CSEEAGPYDQYF.

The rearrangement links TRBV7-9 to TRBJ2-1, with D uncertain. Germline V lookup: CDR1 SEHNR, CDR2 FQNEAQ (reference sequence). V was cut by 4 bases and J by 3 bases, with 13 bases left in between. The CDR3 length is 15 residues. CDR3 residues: CASSYSDGYYNEQFF. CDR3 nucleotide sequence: TGTGCCAGCAGCTACTCGGACGGATACTACAATGAGCAGTTCTTC.

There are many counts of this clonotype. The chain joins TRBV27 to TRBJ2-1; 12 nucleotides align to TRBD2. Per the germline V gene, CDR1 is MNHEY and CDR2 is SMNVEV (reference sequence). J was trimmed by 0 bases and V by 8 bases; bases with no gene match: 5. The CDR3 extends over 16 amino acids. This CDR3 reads CASLSGLAGSYNEQFF. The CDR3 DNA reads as TGTGCCAGCTTATCGGGACTAGCGGGCTCCTACAATGAGCAGTTCTTC.

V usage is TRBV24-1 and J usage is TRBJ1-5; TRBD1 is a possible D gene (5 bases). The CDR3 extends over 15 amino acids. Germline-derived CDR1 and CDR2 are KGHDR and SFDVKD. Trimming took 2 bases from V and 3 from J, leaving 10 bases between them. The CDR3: CATSDSAGYNQPQHF. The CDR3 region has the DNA TGTGCCACCAGTGATTCAGCAGGGTACAATCAGCCCCAGCATTTT.

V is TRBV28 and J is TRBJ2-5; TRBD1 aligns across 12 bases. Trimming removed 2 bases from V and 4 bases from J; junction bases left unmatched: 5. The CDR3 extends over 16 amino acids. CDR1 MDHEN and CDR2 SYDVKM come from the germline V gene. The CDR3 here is CASSLGTGGVTETQYF. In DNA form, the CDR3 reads TGTGCCAGCAGTTTAGGGACAGGGGGCGTAACAGAGACCCAGTACTTC.

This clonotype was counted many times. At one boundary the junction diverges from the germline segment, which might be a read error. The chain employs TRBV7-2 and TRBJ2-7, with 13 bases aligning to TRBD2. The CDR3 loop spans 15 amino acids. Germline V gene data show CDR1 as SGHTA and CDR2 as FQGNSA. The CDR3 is CASSSTSGGAYEHYF. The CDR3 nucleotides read TGTGCCAGCAGCTCCACTAGCGGGGGGGCCTACGAGCATTACTTC. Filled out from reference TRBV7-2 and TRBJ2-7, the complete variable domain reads GAGVSQSPSNKVTEKGKDVELRCDPISGHTALYWYRQSLGQGLEFLIYFQGNSAPDKSGLPSDRFSAERTGGSVSTLTIQRTQQEDSAVYLCASSSTSGGAYEHYFGPGTRLTVT.

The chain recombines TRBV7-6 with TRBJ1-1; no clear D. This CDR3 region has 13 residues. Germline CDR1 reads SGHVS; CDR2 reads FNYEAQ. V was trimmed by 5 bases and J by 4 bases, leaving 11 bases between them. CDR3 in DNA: TGTGCCAGCAGCCGATTGGGAGGCACTGAAGCTTTCTTT. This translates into CASSRLGGTEAFF.

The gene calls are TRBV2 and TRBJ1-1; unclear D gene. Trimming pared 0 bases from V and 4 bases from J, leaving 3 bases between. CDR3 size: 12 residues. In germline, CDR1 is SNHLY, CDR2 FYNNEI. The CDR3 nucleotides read TGTGCCAGCAGTGAAGCCCTCACTGAAGCTTTCTTT. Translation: CASSEALTEAFF.

The CDR3: CASGLGPAEQFF. The CDR3 DNA sequence: TGTGCTAGTGGTTTGGGACCAGCGGAGCAGTTCTTC. The chain joins TRBV12-5 to TRBJ2-1; D unclear. Trimming cost V 1 base and J 10 bases, with 8 bases left between them. The germline gives CDR1 LGHNT, CDR2 FRNRAP. CDR3 length: 12 amino acids.

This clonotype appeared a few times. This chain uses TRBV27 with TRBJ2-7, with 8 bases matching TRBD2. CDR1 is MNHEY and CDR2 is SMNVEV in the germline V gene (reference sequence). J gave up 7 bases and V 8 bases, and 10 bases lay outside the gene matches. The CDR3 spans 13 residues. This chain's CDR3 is CASRTGGRGEQYF. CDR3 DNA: TGTGCCAGCCGAACGGGGGGGCGTGGGGAGCAGTACTTC.

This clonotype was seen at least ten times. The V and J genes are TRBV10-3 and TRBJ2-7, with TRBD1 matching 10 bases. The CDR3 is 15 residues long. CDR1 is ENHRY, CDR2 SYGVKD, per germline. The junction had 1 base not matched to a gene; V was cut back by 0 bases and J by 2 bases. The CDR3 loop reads CAISESGTGAYEQYF. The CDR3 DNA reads TGTGCCATCAGTGAGTCCGGGACAGGGGCCTACGAGCAGTACTTC.

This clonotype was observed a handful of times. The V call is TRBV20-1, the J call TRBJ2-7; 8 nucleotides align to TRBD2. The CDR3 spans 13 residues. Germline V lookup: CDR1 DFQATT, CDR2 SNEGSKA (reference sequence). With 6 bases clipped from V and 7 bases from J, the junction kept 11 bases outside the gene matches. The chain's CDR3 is CSARPGGAWEQYF. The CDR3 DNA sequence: TGCAGTGCGCGGCCCGGGGGGGCCTGGGAGCAGTACTTC.

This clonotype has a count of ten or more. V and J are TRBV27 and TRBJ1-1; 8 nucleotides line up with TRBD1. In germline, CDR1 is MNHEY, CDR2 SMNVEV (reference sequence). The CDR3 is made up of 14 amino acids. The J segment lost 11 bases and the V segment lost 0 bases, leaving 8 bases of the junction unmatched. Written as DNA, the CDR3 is TGTGCCAGCAGTTTATCGCGCAGGGGGCTTGTTGCTTTCTTT. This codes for CASSLSRRGLVAFF.

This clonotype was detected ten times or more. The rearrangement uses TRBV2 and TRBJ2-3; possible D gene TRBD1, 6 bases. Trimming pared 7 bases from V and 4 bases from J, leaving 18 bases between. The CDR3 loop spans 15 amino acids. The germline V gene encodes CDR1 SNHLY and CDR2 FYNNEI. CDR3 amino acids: CASTLQGAVSDTQYF. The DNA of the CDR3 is TGTGCCAGCACCCTACAGGGAGCCGTTTCAGATACGCAGTATTTT. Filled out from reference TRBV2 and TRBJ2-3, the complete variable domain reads EPEVTQTPSHQVTQMGQEVILRCVPISNHLYFYWYRQILGQKVEFLVSFYNNEISEKSEIFDDQFSVERPDGSNFTLKIRSTKLEDSAMYFCASTLQGAVSDTQYFGPGTRLTVL.